This T cell receptor beta chain was sequenced in a study of regulatory T cells in long-lasting Graves disease (dated by TCRdb to about 2021). Background on the whole study: Persistent Graves' disease meant more than 5 years of antithyroid drug treatment with TSH receptor autoantibodies that stayed positive. This study used TCR sequencing and RNA sequencing of peripheral blood to compare persistent Graves' disease patients against newly diagnosed Graves' disease patients. The study was conducted in China and was registered as a clinical trial. A total of 33 samples were covered by TCR sequencing, comprising about 13 persistent and about 20 newly diagnosed Graves' disease patients. On average, persistent Graves' disease patients in the clinical cohort had been on antithyroid drugs for approximately ten years. The full study reports these points: Only peripheral blood was studied, because thyroid tissue, the primary lesion, was inaccessible. The authors noted that the small sample size was a limitation that may lower accuracy. Persistent patients shared more public clonotypes among themselves (around 2,700) than newly diagnosed patients did (about 970). Sequencing and analysis were restricted to the TCR beta chain. Lower TCR Shannon entropy and fewer highly expanded clones were observed in persistent Graves' disease patients than in newly diagnosed patients, which suggested clonal expansion. Preferential use of TRBV28, TRBJ1-2 and TRBJ2-5 was observed in persistent disease, whereas TRBV20-1 and TRBJ2-1 were favored in newly diagnosed disease.

Libraries came from multiplex PCR. The instrument was an Illumina HiSeq 4000. iRepertoire HTBI primers and Arm-PCR amplification of CDR3 regions were used to construct TCR beta libraries. PCR products were gel purified before sequencing. In the paper's pipeline: Gene usage analysis of CDR3 amino acid clonotypes relied on the 60 or so TRBV and about 15 TRBJ segments identified across samples. Filtered high-quality paired reads were merged into contigs using COPE and FqMerger. BLAST was used to align contigs to the IMGT TRBV, TRBD and TRBJ reference genes, and CDR3 was defined following IMGT. Highly expanded clones were defined as clonotypes with a frequency above 0.1%. Shannon entropy served as the measure of repertoire diversity, while the Gini coefficient captured V-J evenness. A clonotype was considered public if more than one individual shared it. In TCRdb, the public reads were trimmed at Q25 with fastp and aligned with MiXCR, with productive beta chains retained. Rows with one shared CDR3 protein collapse into an entry with the most common genes and DNA. Clone size and V and J calls follow TCRdb, not the original study. The sample data list a few hundred thousand distinct CDR3 sequences, and 20% to 25% of these were observed just once. The biggest ten clones account for around 13% of the sample.

This clonotype was detected only a few times. Its antigen remains unidentified. Qualities for individual bases were not recorded, and no much larger clone is one base off. CDR1 GTSNPN and CDR2 SVGIG were looked up in the germline V gene (reference sequence). The CDR3 runs 16 amino acids, cysteine and phenylalanine included. The CDR3 DNA has 48 bases and is translated from base 1. Trimming removed 0 bases from V and 0 bases from J, leaving 11 bases between the germline ends. Explained via the paper, the time point label denotes: persistent/refractory GD, antithyroid drugs over 5 years with positive TRAb. For both TCR sequencing and RNA sequencing, RNA was extracted from PBMCs in TRIzol. The diagnosis of Graves' disease was made according to American Thyroid Association guidelines. Patients were recruited from an endocrinology department in Xi'an, China. From each patient, around 9 milliliters of peripheral blood was collected into an EDTA anticoagulant tube. Ficoll Paque Plus density gradient separation was used to isolate PBMCs, and no further T cell sorting was performed. An Agilent 2100 Bioanalyzer and agarose gel were used to check RNA quality, and a NanoDrop 2000 was used to measure RNA concentration.

This receptor chain uses TRBV30 and TRBJ1-4; TRBD1 might be the D gene, on 6 matching bases. The specimen comprised peripheral blood mononuclear cells (PBMCs), sampled when the disease was refractory, from a patient treated with antithyroid drugs. The sequence was collected from a female donor with Graves disease. CDR3 reads: CAWSVLWDTTNEKLFF. The sequenced DNA: TGTGCCTGGAGTGTACTCTGGGACACAACTAATGAAAAACTGTTTTTT.